In this sample, the clone carrying this T cell receptor beta chain turned up many times. Its target is not known. The data derive from a study of CD8 T cells in ankylosing spondylitis. Notes on the study in general: Matched ankylosing spondylitis synovial fluid reportedly showed significant enrichment of disease-linked clones.

V dropped 8 bases and J dropped 0; count of bases not matched to a gene: 5. The CDR3 is 14 residues long. The germline CDR1 and CDR2 sequences are MDHEN and SYDVKM. TCRdb re-derived calls from the 5' RACE reads in MiXCR, one entry per CDR3 protein. The sample yields about 130,000 distinct CDR3 sequences, around 7% seen once. This sequence was found in a male donor with ankylosing spondylitis or in good health (not recorded which). Sequencing was performed on blood, either unsorted or a sorted T cell fraction (not recorded which). This chain links TRBV28 with TRBJ2-7, with 9 bases identical to TRBD2. CDR3 region: CASGGSGSSYEQYF. The CDR3 DNA reads as TGTGCCAGCGGCGGTAGCGGGAGCTCCTACGAGCAGTACTTC.